The 22 T cell receptor beta chains in this list originate from one sample, sequenced in a study of technical replicates of blood from a few donors. Sequencing was performed with immunoSEQ multiplex PCR; in TCRdb, only in-frame clones are kept and a portion is missing. The table records 40,000 to 55,000 clones, roughly 95% of them present only once. Material for sequencing was T cells isolated from PBMCs. The receptors originated from a human donor in good health.

The chain links TRBV5-1 to TRBJ2-5; TRBD1 matches 7 bases. Germline values: CDR1 SGHRS, CDR2 YFSETQ. CDR3 length equals 14 residues. Trimming cost V 4 bases and J 2 bases; bases outside gene matches: 5. The CDR3 nucleotides are TGCGCCAGCAGCCCTTTGACAGGGCAAGAGACCCAGTACTTC. Translated: CASSPLTGQETQYF.

The genes are TRBV13 and TRBJ1-1; the D gene is possibly TRBD1 (6 bases). V gave up 6 bases and J gave up 9 bases, with 11 bases separating them. The CDR3 contains 11 residues. CDR1 and CDR2 (germline): PRHDT, FYEKMQ (reference sequence). This CDR3 is CASRGGGKAFF. The CDR3 region has the DNA TGTGCCAGCAGAGGGGGGGGGAAAGCTTTCTTT.

This clone occurred once. The genes are TRBV11-2 and TRBJ2-3; 7 bases are shared with TRBD2. This CDR3 is 15 amino acids long. Looked up from germline, CDR1 is SGHAT and CDR2 is FQNNGV. The V segment lost 1 base and the J segment 3 bases; nucleotides outside the gene matches: 4. The CDR3 loop reads CASSLGLGGTDTQYF. The CDR3 DNA reads TGTGCCAGCAGCTTAGGTCTGGGAGGGACAGATACGCAGTATTTT.

This chain connects TRBV27 to TRBJ2-7; no definite D call. The ends were cut back, 4 bases at V and 4 bases at J, with 8 bases in the middle. The germline CDR1 and CDR2 sequences are MNHEY and SMNVEV (reference sequence). The CDR3 length is 12 residues. CDR3 coding DNA: TGTGCCAGCAGTTCCTCCGGGTACGAGCAGTACTTC. It specifies CASSSSGYEQYF.

The V call is TRBV9, the J call TRBJ2-3; D perhaps matches TRBD2 (5 bases). Trimming removed 4 bases from V and 0 bases from J, with 12 bases in between. The CDR3 extends over 15 amino acids. CDR1 is SGDLS and CDR2 is YYNGEE in the germline V gene. In DNA form, the CDR3 reads TGTGCCAGCAGCCCTACGACGGGAAGCACAGATACGCAGTATTTT. Translated, it gives CASSPTTGSTDTQYF.

The chain joins TRBV29-1 to TRBJ2-7; 9 bases line up with TRBD1. Per the germline V gene, CDR1 is SQVTM and CDR2 is ANQGSEA. J lost 7 bases, V lost 5 bases, and 6 bases had no gene match. This CDR3 is built from 12 residues. CDR3 residues: CSVRTGDREQYF. In DNA, the CDR3 is TGCAGCGTTAGGACAGGGGATCGGGAGCAGTACTTC.

There are a few counts of this clone. The chain couples TRBV4-1 to TRBJ1-2, with D hard to call. This CDR3 is 15 amino acids long. Trimming removed 4 bases from V and 4 bases from J, with 16 bases in between. CDR1 is MGHRA and CDR2 is YSYEKL in the germline V gene. The CDR3 reads CASSPFLEQTYGYTF. CDR3 nucleotides: TGCGCCAGCAGCCCCTTTCTGGAGCAGACCTATGGCTACACCTTC.

This sequence joins TRBV9 and TRBJ1-3, with TRBD1 matching over 8 bases. J gave up 4 bases and V 0 bases, and 0 bases lay outside the gene matches. There are 14 residues in the CDR3. Germline loops: CDR1 SGDLS, CDR2 YYNGEE. CDR3 sequence reads: CASSVGQGGNTIYF. The CDR3 DNA sequence: TGTGCCAGCAGCGTAGGACAGGGGGGAAACACCATATATTTT. Based on the CDR3 plus reference TRBV9 and TRBJ1-3, the full variable domain is DSGVTQTPKHLITATGQRVTLRCSPRSGDLSVYWYQQSLDQGLQFLIQYYNGEERAKGNILERFSAQQFPDLHSELNLSSLELGDSALYFCASSVGQGGNTIYFGEGSWLTVV.

This chain joins TRBV5-1 and TRBJ2-5; 11 bases are a match to TRBD1. The CDR3 is made up of 15 amino acids. Germline trimming cut 7 bases from V and 3 bases from J; bases unmatched to any gene: 8. CDR1 and CDR2 (germline): SGHRS, YFSETQ. The CDR3 protein is CASAPGTGGKETQYF. CDR3 in DNA: TGCGCCAGCGCCCCCGGGACAGGGGGAAAAGAGACCCAGTACTTC.

The chain employs TRBV5-6 and TRBJ2-2; 9 nucleotides line up with TRBD2. Germline-derived CDR1 and CDR2 are SGHDT and YYEEEE. The CDR3 sequence is 15 residues long. With 5 bases clipped from V and 6 bases from J, the junction kept 8 bases outside the gene matches. The CDR3 DNA follows: TGTGCCAGCAGGTCGACAGCGGGAGGCGCCGGGGAGCTGTTTTTT. Translation gives CASRSTAGGAGELFF.

The rearrangement uses TRBV29-1 and TRBJ1-1, with a tentative D call TRBD1 (5 bases). Trimming shortened V by 3 bases and J by 2 bases, and 10 bases separated the two germline ends. This CDR3 spans 13 amino acids. Germline loops: CDR1 SQVTM, CDR2 ANQGSEA. This chain's CDR3 is CSVEGQGNTEAFF. The DNA for the CDR3 is TGCAGCGTTGAGGGGCAGGGAAACACTGAAGCTTTCTTT.

V gene TRBV6-1 combines with J gene TRBJ2-7; 10 bases fit TRBD1. Germline V gene sequence: CDR1 MNHNS, CDR2 SASEGT. This CDR3 has 15 residues. The trim removed 1 base at V and 6 bases at J, leaving 6 bases unmatched. CDR3 in DNA: TGTGCCAGCAGTGAAGGGACAGGGGGGGTCCTCGAGCAGTACTTC. This sequence encodes CASSEGTGGVLEQYF.

This sequence joins TRBV6-1 and TRBJ2-7; D is undetermined. CDR1 is MNHNS, CDR2 SASEGT, per germline. V lost 0 bases to trimming and J lost 2 bases, with 8 bases between them. CDR3 length equals 14 residues. This CDR3 is CASSEATGTYEQYF. The CDR3, as DNA: TGTGCCAGCAGTGAAGCGACTGGAACCTACGAGCAGTACTTC.

The chain has TRBV6-5 and TRBJ2-1; 9 bases line up with TRBD2. J lost 4 bases, V lost 7 bases, and 8 bases had no gene match. The germline V gene has CDR1 MNHEY and CDR2 SVGAGI. The CDR3 runs to 15 residues. DNA for the CDR3: TGTGCCAGCACCCCGCCTCTAGCGGGATACAATGAGCAGTTCTTC. This codes for CASTPPLAGYNEQFF.

The chain uses TRBV6-1 and TRBJ1-5, with D perhaps matching TRBD1 (6 bases). Trimming took off 7 bases at V and 7 bases at J, with 14 bases between the two ends. CDR1 is MNHNS and CDR2 is SASEGT in the germline V gene. This CDR3 comprises 13 residues. The CDR3 DNA is TGTGCCAGCATACAGGGAGAATGGCAGCCCCAGCATTTT. Protein sequence: CASIQGEWQPQHF.

V is TRBV29-1 and J is TRBJ2-1; D is possibly TRBD1 (6 bases). The CDR3 spans 11 residues. In germline, CDR1 is SQVTM, CDR2 ANQGSEA. Trimming stripped 5 bases from V and 7 bases from J, with 9 bases between. DNA for the CDR3: TGCAGCGTTCGCCAGGGGAATGAGCAGTTCTTC. It yields the protein CSVRQGNEQFF.

The rearrangement links TRBV6-1 to TRBJ2-2; unclear D gene. The CDR3 contains 15 residues. Deletions cut 0 bases from V and 4 bases from J, with 9 bases between. Germline V gives CDR1 MNHNS, CDR2 SASEGT. Written as DNA, the CDR3 is TGTGCCAGCAGTGAAGCACAGAGAACCACCGGGGAGCTGTTTTTT. Its protein is CASSEAQRTTGELFF.

The rearrangement joins TRBV18 to TRBJ1-1; tentatively, D is TRBD1 (5 bases). V gave up 8 bases and J gave up 2 bases, with 15 bases separating them. The CDR3 runs to 14 residues. CDR1 is KGHSH and CDR2 is LQKENI in the germline V gene. The CDR3 sequence is CASPRTRPNTEAFF. CDR3 in DNA: TGTGCCAGCCCCCGGACACGACCAAACACTGAAGCTTTCTTT.

The rearrangement uses TRBV2 and TRBJ2-3; tentative D call: TRBD2 (7 bases). Germline V lookup: CDR1 SNHLY, CDR2 FYNNEI. Trimming removed 3 bases at V and 0 bases at J, with 10 bases between. The CDR3 is 15 amino acids. CDR3 amino acids: CASSEGGASTDTQYF. CDR3 DNA: TGTGCCAGCAGTGAGGGGGGGGCTAGCACAGATACGCAGTATTTT.

This chain connects TRBV11-2 to TRBJ2-2, with 9 bases identical to TRBD1. Germline lookup yields CDR1 SGHAT and CDR2 FQNNGV. J was trimmed by 6 bases and V by 4 bases; bases with no gene match: 9. The CDR3 consists of 16 residues. The CDR3 sequence is CASSSLGQGVSGELFF. The CDR3 region has the DNA TGTGCCAGCAGCTCCCTGGGACAGGGTGTATCCGGGGAGCTGTTTTTT.

The J gene is TRBJ1-1, the V gene TRBV19; 8 bases are shared with TRBD1. Germline CDR1 reads LNHDA; CDR2 reads SQIVND (reference sequence). The CDR3 extends over 12 amino acids. The V segment lost 4 bases and the J segment 11 bases; nucleotides outside the gene matches: 6. The CDR3 bases are TGTGCCAGTAGTACCCTAGACAGGGGCGCTTTCTTT. Its translation is CASSTLDRGAFF.

CDR3 residues: CASTSVTEGSIQYF. The CDR3 nucleotides are TGTGCCAGCACCTCAGTCACGGAGGGTAGCATTCAGTACTTC. The chain recombines TRBV7-8 with TRBJ2-4; maybe TRBD2 (6 bases). The CDR3 consists of 14 residues. Germline lookup yields CDR1 SGHVS and CDR2 FQNEAQ. The V and J ends lost 7 bases and 9 bases respectively, with 19 bases between them.